Each of the 14 T cell receptor beta chains below was sequenced from the same sample in a study of T-cell memory formation after mild COVID-19. Via MiXCR, TCRdb re-called the 5' RACE reads, giving one row per CDR3 protein. The sample holds approximately 240,000 distinct CDR3 sequences, around 17% seen once. Sequenced input: PBMCs or a T cell subset sorted from them (not recorded which). The receptors were sampled from a man between 18 and 35 years old who had mild COVID-19 (a few samples of this study predate the infection). Cell type and time point are not known.

V and J are TRBV12-3 or TRBV12-4 and TRBJ1-1; the D gene is possibly TRBD1 (6 bases). V dropped 4 bases and J dropped 4 bases, with 10 bases sitting between them. The CDR3 has 13 residues. This chain's CDR3 is CASSSQQGTEAFF. CDR3 coding DNA: TGTGCCAGCAGTTCCCAACAGGGCACTGAAGCTTTCTTT.

In this sample, this clonotype turned up many times. This chain joins TRBV6-5 and TRBJ1-5, with unresolved D. Trimming shortened V by 0 bases and J by 5 bases, and 11 bases separated the two germline ends. Germline V gene lookup returns CDR1 MNHEY and CDR2 SVGAGI. There are 15 residues in the CDR3. The CDR3: CASSYSGLTDQPQHF. In DNA form, the CDR3 reads TGTGCCAGCAGTTACTCTGGGCTGACGGATCAGCCCCAGCATTTT.

This clonotype was detected many times. J is TRBJ2-1 and V is TRBV20-1; 8 bases are a match to TRBD2. CDR3 size: 13 residues. With 0 bases clipped from V and 16 bases from J, the junction kept 11 bases outside the gene matches. CDR1 and CDR2 (germline): DFQATT, SNEGSKA (reference sequence). The DNA of the CDR3 is TGCAGTGCTAGAGATATGACGGGGGGGCTATTATTCTTC. This translates into CSARDMTGGLLFF.

This chain connects TRBV5-6 to TRBJ2-7; D perhaps matches TRBD1 (5 bases). The CDR3 consists of 14 residues. The ends were cut back, 3 bases at V and 3 bases at J, with 13 bases in the middle. CDR1 and CDR2 from the germline V gene are SGHDT and YYEEEE. The CDR3 DNA is TGTGCCAGCAGCTACGGACATAAGGGCTACGAGCAGTACGTC. It codes for CASSYGHKGYEQYV.

In this sample, this clonotype turned up a few times. The CDR3 region has the DNA TGTGCCAGCAGCTTAAACCCTAGACAGGGCGGCTACACCTTC. This translates into CASSLNPRQGGYTF. This rearrangement joins TRBV7-9 to TRBJ1-2, with TRBD1 matching over 7 bases. The CDR3 spans 14 residues. After removal of 2 bases from V and 8 bases from J, the junction contained 8 bases not matched to a gene. Germline CDR1 SEHNR, CDR2 FQNEAQ (reference sequence).

This clonotype was observed at least ten times. V and J are TRBV12-3 or TRBV12-4 and TRBJ2-3; 8 nucleotides match TRBD2. The CDR3 totals 15 residues. The V and J ends lost 6 bases and 3 bases, in that order; junction bases with no gene match: 8. In DNA form, the CDR3 reads TGTGCCAGCAGGCCCCCGGGACTAGAAACAGATACGCAGTATTTT. This gives the protein CASRPPGLETDTQYF.

The V call is TRBV12-5, the J call TRBJ2-3, with D perhaps matching TRBD1 (5 bases). CDR3 size: 13 residues. Germline CDR1 reads LGHNT; CDR2 reads FRNRAP. V was cut by 8 bases and J by 6 bases, with 15 bases left in between. CDR3 coding DNA: TGTGCTAGTAGGGGCCGCAACACGGATACGCAGTATTTT. Protein sequence: CASRGRNTDTQYF. The full variable domain, its missing parts supplied by reference TRBV12-5 and TRBJ2-3, is DARVTQTPRHKVTEMGQEVTMRCQPILGHNTVFWYRQTMMQGLELLAYFRNRAPLDDSGMPKDRFSAEMPDATLATLKIQPSEPRDSAVYFCASRGRNTDTQYFGPGTRLTVL.

This clonotype has only a few counts. The chain joins TRBV28 to TRBJ2-4, with D perhaps assigned TRBD1 or TRBD2 (5 bases each). In germline, CDR1 is MDHEN, CDR2 SYDVKM. The CDR3 sequence is 12 residues long. V was clipped by 4 bases and J by 8 bases, with 9 bases between them. CDR3 nucleotide sequence: TGTGCCAGCAGTTCCAGGGACCACATTCAGTACTTC. This translates into CASSSRDHIQYF.

This clonotype was counted at least ten times. This chain links TRBV7-2 with TRBJ2-7; no clear D gene. V was shortened by 1 base and J by 1 base, with 5 bases between the two germline ends. The CDR3 is 13 residues long. Germline V lookup: CDR1 SGHTA, CDR2 FQGNSA. CDR3 bases: TGTGCCAGCAGCTTAGTCAGGTCCTACGAGCAGTACTTC. This codes for CASSLVRSYEQYF.

This clonotype came up a few times. The rearrangement joins TRBV7-2 to TRBJ2-5; 9 bases are a match to TRBD1. Germline V gives CDR1 SGHTA, CDR2 FQGNSA. V lost 5 bases to trimming and J lost 6 bases; unmatched junction nucleotides: 7. The CDR3 has 14 amino acids. CDR3 amino acids: CASSRDREEKTQYF. The CDR3 bases are TGTGCCAGCAGCCGGGACAGGGAGGAAAAGACCCAGTACTTC. Complete variable domain (other parts from reference TRBV7-2 and TRBJ2-5): GAGVSQSPSNKVTEKGKDVELRCDPISGHTALYWYRQSLGQGLEFLIYFQGNSAPDKSGLPSDRFSAERTGGSVSTLTIQRTQQEDSAVYLCASSRDREEKTQYFGPGTRLLVL.

This chain links TRBV12-5 with TRBJ2-1; 16 bases line up with TRBD2. Germline V CDR1 and CDR2: LGHNT, FRNRAP. Trimming cost V 6 bases and J 6 bases; bases outside gene matches: 8. CDR3 size: 17 residues. CDR3 in DNA: TGTGCTAGTGGCCCGGGACTAGCGGGGGGGCCGGGCAATGAGCAGTTCTTC. Translating it yields CASGPGLAGGPGNEQFF.

The gene calls are TRBV7-8 and TRBJ1-1; D gene uncertain. Germline CDR1 and CDR2: SGHVS and FQNEAQ. V lost 3 bases, J lost 7 bases, and 9 bases lay in between. This CDR3 contains 12 residues. In nucleotides, the CDR3 is TGTGCCAGCAGCTTCGTCTTAAGTGAAGCTTTCTTT. Protein: CASSFVLSEAFF.

The chain has TRBV7-9 and TRBJ1-2, with 7 bases that match TRBD1. With V trimmed by 1 base and J by 7 bases, 12 bases remained unmatched. The CDR3 sequence is 16 residues long. Germline loops: CDR1 SEHNR, CDR2 FQNEAQ (reference sequence). CDR3 DNA sequence: TGTGCCAGCAGCTTAGGGGTCGGGAGGGGGCAGGCTGGCTACACCTTC. This gives the protein CASSLGVGRGQAGYTF.

The sample holds a few counts of this clonotype. The rearrangement links TRBV29-1 to TRBJ2-3; either TRBD1 or TRBD2 may fit D (5 bases each). Germline CDR1 SQVTM, CDR2 ANQGSEA. The germline V and J ends were trimmed by 2 bases and 7 bases, with 13 bases remaining between them. This CDR3 region has 13 residues. The CDR3 sequence: CSVERDGKNTQYF. The CDR3 DNA follows: TGCAGCGTTGAACGGGACGGTAAGAATACGCAGTATTTT.